Following are 5 T cell receptor beta chains from one sample sequenced in a study of T cell responses to AZD1222 COVID-19 vaccine. Assay used: immunoSEQ multiplex PCR; TCRdb lists only in-frame clones, some missing. The table has 98,000 or so clones, around 83% seen once. Sequenced material: peripheral blood, taken on day 0 of AZD1222 vaccination. These receptors all come from an adult in good health.

The chain employs TRBV19 and TRBJ2-1; maybe TRBD1 (6 bases). The germline V and J ends were trimmed by 0 bases and 2 bases, with 8 bases remaining between them. CDR3 length: 15 residues. Germline CDR1 reads LNHDA; CDR2 reads SQIVND (reference sequence). The CDR3 sequence: CASSIDRGTYNEQFF. Written as DNA, the CDR3 is TGTGCCAGTAGTATAGACAGGGGAACCTACAATGAGCAGTTCTTC.

The chain combines TRBV5-1 with TRBJ1-2; TRBD1 is a possible D gene (6 bases). Trimming shortened V by 4 bases and J by 7 bases, and 17 bases separated the two germline ends. This CDR3 is built from 14 residues. CDR1 SGHRS and CDR2 YFSETQ come from the germline V gene. CDR3 sequence: CASSPGQLVSGYTF. Written as DNA, the CDR3 is TGCGCCAGCAGCCCGGGACAATTGGTGTCTGGCTACACCTTC. Supplemented by reference TRBV5-1 and TRBJ1-2, the full variable domain reads KAGVTQTPRYLIKTRGQQVTLSCSPISGHRSVSWYQQTPGQGLQFLFEYFSETQRNKGNFPGRFSGRQFSNSRSEMNVSTLELGDSALYLCASSPGQLVSGYTFGSGTRLTVV.

The chain is built from TRBV29-1 and TRBJ2-1; TRBD2 matches at 7 bases. Germline CDR1 reads SQVTM; CDR2 reads ANQGSEA. The length of the CDR3 is 15 residues. V shed 1 base, J shed 7 bases, and the junction held 10 bases outside the gene matches. The CDR3 sequence is CSVEGGRDRQNEQFF. The CDR3, as DNA: TGCAGCGTTGAAGGGGGGAGGGACCGTCAGAATGAGCAGTTCTTC.

This chain connects TRBV27 to TRBJ2-7, with 9 bases fitting TRBD1. CDR1 MNHEY and CDR2 SMNVEV come from the germline V gene (reference sequence). This CDR3 has 15 amino acids. J was trimmed by 4 bases and V by 5 bases; bases with no gene match: 9. CDR3 sequence reads: CASSRAGQGYYEQYF. CDR3 coding DNA: TGTGCCAGCAGTCGCGCGGGACAGGGCTATTACGAGCAGTACTTC.

Note on this clone: In the same sample, other DNA sequences code for this CDR3. The rearrangement links TRBV19 to TRBJ1-4; 7 bases are shared with TRBD1. J was trimmed by 6 bases and V by 3 bases; bases with no gene match: 4. The CDR3 totals 14 residues. Germline V gene sequence: CDR1 LNHDA, CDR2 SQIVND (reference sequence). The CDR3 DNA reads as TGTGCCAGTAGTATGGGCACAGGGGATGAAAAACTGTTTTTT. This gives the protein CASSMGTGDEKLFF.